What follows are 18 T cell receptor beta chains derived from one specimen sequenced in a study of cytomegalovirus exposure and HLA in healthy donors. Here immunoSEQ multiplex PCR was the method, and the copy in TCRdb shows in-frame clones only, minus some. There are about 220,000 clones in the sample; approximately 90% occur only once, and 2.5% to 3% lies in the top ten. The sequenced sample consisted of PBMCs. These receptors all come from a man aged 18 to 29 in good health and CMV-seronegative.

The sample holds one count of this clone. The DNA for the CDR3 is TGTGCCAGCAGTTTATCGGGACAGGGGGATGTAGGCAATCAGCCCCAGCATTTT. Its protein product is CASSLSGQGDVGNQPQHF. The rearrangement links TRBV27 to TRBJ1-5, with TRBD1 matching 11 bases. The CDR3 covers 18 residues. Trimming took 0 bases from V and 2 from J; bases not matched to a gene: 6. The germline V gene has CDR1 MNHEY and CDR2 SMNVEV (reference sequence).

The chain combines TRBV6-1 with TRBJ2-7; D possibly corresponds to TRBD2 (5 bases). The CDR3 totals 14 residues. V gave up 4 bases and J gave up 5 bases, with 15 bases separating them. Per the germline V gene, CDR1 is MNHNS and CDR2 is SASEGT. The CDR3 bases are TGTGCCAGCAGTGCTTCGGCGACGGGGAACGAGCAGTACTTC. It specifies CASSASATGNEQYF.

V usage is TRBV28 and J usage is TRBJ1-1, with no clear D. The germline V and J ends were trimmed by 5 bases and 3 bases, with 7 bases remaining between them. Germline V gene lookup returns CDR1 MDHEN and CDR2 SYDVKM. The CDR3 totals 12 residues. The CDR3 region has the DNA TGTGCCAGCAGTGACACCCACACTGAAGCTTTCTTT. Translated, it gives CASSDTHTEAFF.

The genes are TRBV27 and TRBJ1-1; D unclear. CDR1 is MNHEY and CDR2 is SMNVEV in the germline V gene (reference sequence). This CDR3 region has 12 residues. Trimming took 3 bases from V and 3 from J, leaving 5 bases between them. The CDR3 DNA reads TGTGCCAGCAGTTTTCGGGACACTGAAGCTTTCTTT. Residues: CASSFRDTEAFF.

This chain joins TRBV7-8 and TRBJ2-7, with TRBD1 as a possible D gene (7 bases). In germline, CDR1 is SGHVS, CDR2 FQNEAQ. V lost 2 bases, J lost 4 bases, and 18 bases lay in between. The CDR3 runs 16 residues. CDR3 amino acids: CASSLYTRQGGYEQYF. Here the CDR3 DNA reads TGTGCCAGCAGCTTATACACCAGACAGGGAGGTTACGAGCAGTACTTC.

This chain joins TRBV9 and TRBJ1-3; tentatively, D is TRBD1 (6 bases). Trimming pared 1 base from V and 9 bases from J, leaving 8 bases between. CDR1 SGDLS and CDR2 YYNGEE come from the germline V gene. The CDR3 loop spans 12 amino acids. The chain's CDR3 is CASSVLGGTIYF. The CDR3 DNA reads as TGTGCCAGCAGCGTACTAGGGGGCACCATATATTTT.

The chain's CDR3 is CASSGLALGEQYF. For the CDR3, the DNA is TGTGCCAGCAGCGGACTAGCCTTGGGCGAGCAGTACTTC. The V and J genes are TRBV7-2 and TRBJ2-7, with 8 positions matching TRBD2. This CDR3 has 13 residues. V was clipped by 5 bases and J by 6 bases; unmatched bases: 6. The germline gives CDR1 SGHTA, CDR2 FQGNSA.

This clone was recorded only once. V is TRBV5-1 and J is TRBJ2-1; 9 nucleotides match TRBD2. Germline lookup yields CDR1 SGHRS and CDR2 YFSETQ. CDR3 length: 15 amino acids. V lost 4 bases, J lost 7 bases, and 9 bases stayed unmatched. The CDR3 nucleotides read TGCGCCAGCAGCCCGCGTAGCGGGGGTAGGAATGAGCAGTTCTTC. This translates into CASSPRSGGRNEQFF.

The chain couples TRBV4-3 to TRBJ2-1; 9 bases are a match to TRBD2. Germline values: CDR1 LGHNA, CDR2 YSLEER. The V gene end was trimmed by 0 bases and the J gene end by 4 bases; junction bases not matched to a gene: 4. The CDR3 covers 16 residues. CDR3 bases: TGCGCCAGCAGCCAAGATCGGCGGGGGGGTTACAATGAGCAGTTCTTC. As protein: CASSQDRRGGYNEQFF.

The V call is TRBV7-7, the J call TRBJ2-2; 8 bases are a match to TRBD1. The V gene's germline CDR1 is SSHAT and CDR2 FNYEAQ (reference sequence). V lost 3 bases and J lost 5; bases outside the gene matches: 8. The length of the CDR3 is 16 residues. The CDR3 protein is CASSFMGGQGTGELFF. CDR3 in DNA: TGTGCCAGCAGCTTCATGGGAGGACAGGGAACCGGGGAGCTGTTTTTT.

The V call is TRBV30, the J call TRBJ1-4; 8 nucleotides match TRBD1. Germline V lookup: CDR1 GTSNPN, CDR2 SVGIG (reference sequence). This CDR3 is built from 14 residues. V gave up 7 bases and J gave up 4 bases; unmatched junction bases: 8. The CDR3 spells CALQDRAGNEKLFF. CDR3 bases: TGTGCCTTACAGGACAGGGCGGGTAATGAAAAACTGTTTTTT.

The CDR3 is CSVEDRCGGTGQGRQRGQPQHF. CDR3 DNA: TGCAGCGTTGAAGATCGTTGTGGAGGGACCGGACAGGGCAGGCAGAGAGGTCAGCCCCAGCATTTT. This chain links TRBV29-1 with TRBJ1-5, with TRBD1 matching over 8 bases. With 0 bases clipped from V and 6 bases from J, the junction kept 28 bases outside the gene matches. Germline CDR1 SQVTM, CDR2 ANQGSEA. The CDR3 loop spans 22 amino acids.

This sequence joins TRBV23-1 and TRBJ1-5; TRBD1 agrees at 8 bases. TRBV23-1 qualifies as an ORF whose function is uncertain. This CDR3 comprises 15 residues. V shed 4 bases and J 6 bases; nucleotides not matched to a gene: 8. For the CDR3, the DNA is TGCGCCAGCAGTCGTCCCGACAGGGGAGGTCAGCCCCAGCATTTT. This sequence encodes CASSRPDRGGQPQHF.

The gene calls are TRBV9 and TRBJ1-2; the D gene is possibly TRBD1 (5 bases). The CDR3 length is 15 residues. V lost 2 bases to trimming and J lost 0 bases, with 11 bases between them. CDR1 is SGDLS, CDR2 YYNGEE, per germline. In DNA form, the CDR3 reads TGTGCCAGCAGCGTGACAGTTGGGGCTAACTATGGCTACACCTTC. It specifies CASSVTVGANYGYTF.

The V call is TRBV15, the J call TRBJ2-3, with 7 bases that match TRBD2. Germline CDR1 reads LNHNV; CDR2 reads YYDKDF (reference sequence). V gave up 3 bases and J gave up 3 bases; unmatched junction bases: 6. This CDR3 spans 15 amino acids. The CDR3 region has the DNA TGTGCCACCAGCAGTACTAGCGAGTCAACAGATACGCAGTATTTT. Protein product: CATSSTSESTDTQYF.

This clone was observed a few times. This chain uses TRBV6-5 with TRBJ2-7; maybe TRBD2 (6 bases). The V and J ends lost 8 bases and 0 bases respectively, with 14 bases between them. CDR3 length: 14 amino acids. The germline gives CDR1 MNHEY, CDR2 SVGAGI. The CDR3 DNA follows: TGTGCCAGCGGGGAGGATCTAAGCTCCTACGAGCAGTACTTC. Translation gives CASGEDLSSYEQYF.

The chain couples TRBV5-8 to TRBJ2-7; tentative D call: TRBD2 (5 bases). The CDR3 sequence is 17 residues long. Germline V gene lookup returns CDR1 SGHTS and CDR2 YDEGEE. V was clipped by 1 base and J by 1 base, with 18 bases between them. As DNA, the CDR3 is TGTGCCAGCAGCTTGTTGTCGGGGTTAGGACCGTCCTACGAGCAGTACTTC. It encodes CASSLLSGLGPSYEQYF.

The chain carries TRBV7-8 and TRBJ2-7; 10 bases are shared with TRBD1. J was trimmed by 3 bases and V by 5 bases; bases with no gene match: 10. This CDR3 is 16 amino acids long. The germline V gene has CDR1 SGHVS and CDR2 FQNEAQ. The CDR3 is CASSPLVGTGDYEQYF. The CDR3 DNA sequence: TGTGCCAGCAGCCCACTCGTTGGGACAGGGGACTACGAGCAGTACTTC.